A selection of T cell receptor beta chains follows, all from one sample in a study of cytomegalovirus exposure and HLA in healthy donors. TCRdb keeps only in-frame clones here, not all; method: immunoSEQ multiplex PCR. The sample has about 190,000 clones, over 60% seen once. Sequences were obtained from PBMCs. These receptors all come from a woman aged 25 to 45 in good health and CMV-seropositive. CDR3s include the opening cysteine and the closing phenylalanine or tryptophan. The D gene is left open where the match is weak. Clone size is stated in some rows and not others, as once, few, many or a class when expanded.

>.|TRBJ1-1|TRBD1|TRBV11-1
CASSSDQTGKVRTEAFF
TGTGCCAGCAGCTCCGACCAGACAGGGAAGGTGAGGACTGAAGCTTTCTTT
>.|TRBJ1-3|.|TRBV18
CASSPPAGGNTIYF
TGTGCCAGCTCACCACCGGCAGGTGGAAACACCATATATTTT
>.|TRBJ2-3|TRBD2|TRBV19
CASSTDGGGTDTQYF
TGTGCCAGTAGTACCGACGGGGGAGGGACAGATACGCAGTATTTT
>.|TRBJ1-1|.|TRBV19
CASSREEWTEAFF
TGTGCCAGTAGTAGGGAGGAGTGGACTGAAGCTTTCTTT
>few|TRBJ1-2|.|TRBV5-4
CASSLEPQAFNGYTF
TGTGCCAGCAGCTTGGAACCACAGGCTTTCAATGGCTACACCTTC
>.|TRBJ1-3|.|TRBV29-1
CSGTQGLSGNTIYF
TGCAGCGGCACTCAGGGGCTCTCTGGAAACACCATATATTTT
>few|TRBJ2-3|.|TRBV27
CASSPTADTQYF
TGTGCCAGCAGTCCCACGGCAGATACGCAGTATTTT
>.|TRBJ1-4|TRBD1|TRBV28
CASSLVGAGGNEKLFF
TGTGCCAGCAGTTTGGTGGGAGCAGGGGGTAATGAAAAACTGTTTTTT
>once|TRBJ2-2|.|TRBV19
CASMWSRGPNTGELFF
TGTGCCAGTATGTGGAGCAGGGGCCCTAACACCGGGGAGCTGTTTTTT
>.|TRBJ1-1|.|TRBV6-1
CASSYTGDTEAFF
TGTGCCAGCAGTTATACAGGAGACACTGAAGCTTTCTTT
>.|TRBJ2-5|.|TRBV4-3
CASSRGRGHGAGDLETQYF
TGCGCCAGCAGCCGGGGGAGGGGGCATGGAGCGGGAGACTTAGAGACCCAGTACTTC
>.|TRBJ2-1|.|TRBV9
CASSVEQDIYNEQFF
TGTGCCAGCAGCGTAGAGCAGGATATCTACAATGAGCAGTTCTTC
>once|TRBJ1-1|.|TRBV7-9
CASRRLSAEAFF
TGTGCCAGCAGACGCCTTAGTGCTGAAGCTTTCTTT
>once|TRBJ2-1|TRBD2|TRBV28
CASSLGSGSPAEQFF
TGTGCCAGCAGTCTGGGTAGCGGGAGCCCTGCTGAGCAGTTCTTC
>.|TRBJ1-6|.|TRBV5-1
CASSKFQGGESYNSPLHF
TGCGCCAGCAGCAAGTTTCAGGGAGGGGAGTCCTATAATTCACCCCTCCACTTT
>.|TRBJ2-7|TRBD2|TRBV7-9
CASSKTSGVPSSYEQYF
TGTGCCAGCAGCAAGACTAGCGGAGTCCCCTCCTCCTACGAGCAGTACTTC
>.|TRBJ2-4|TRBD1|TRBV5-6
CASSPTGTGQNIQYF
TGTGCCAGCAGCCCCACCGGGACAGGCCAAAACATTCAGTACTTC
>.|TRBJ2-3|TRBD1|TRBV6-1
CASSADRGTDTQYF
TGTGCCAGCAGTGCGGACAGGGGAACAGATACGCAGTATTTT
>.|TRBJ1-2|.|TRBV5-1
CASSLDSQGSYTF
TGCGCCAGCAGCTTGGATTCGCAGGGGTCCTACACCTTC
>.|TRBJ2-1|TRBD2|TRBV7-2
CASSLVIAGHNEQFF
TGTGCCAGCAGCTTAGTGATAGCGGGCCACAATGAGCAGTTCTTC
>.|TRBJ1-1|.|TRBV30
CAWSDSLNTEAFF
TGTGCCTGGAGCGACAGTTTGAACACTGAAGCTTTCTTT
>.|TRBJ1-1|.|TRBV28
CASSFWRGGNTEAFF
TGTGCCAGCAGTTTTTGGCGGGGGGGGAACACTGAAGCTTTCTTT
>.|TRBJ2-1|.|TRBV9
CASSVVGAGEQFF
TGTGCCAGCAGCGTAGTGGGGGCGGGCGAGCAGTTCTTC
>once|TRBJ2-7|.|TRBV25-1
CAMLEGRVYEQYF
TGTGCCATGTTGGAGGGGCGCGTCTACGAGCAGTACTTC
>.|TRBJ2-2|.|TRBV11-2
CASSSSPVPTGELFF
TGTGCCAGCAGCTCCTCTCCCGTCCCCACCGGGGAGCTGTTTTTT
>.|TRBJ2-2|.|TRBV10-3
CAITPGQAGELFF
TGTGCCATCACTCCAGGGCAGGCCGGGGAGCTGTTTTTT
>.|TRBJ1-2|TRBD1|TRBV4-3
CASSQGGQGWGYTF
TGCGCCAGCAGCCAAGGGGGACAGGGATGGGGCTACACCTTC
>.|TRBJ2-1|.|TRBV7-3
CASSLSYLSDNEQFF
TGTGCCAGCAGCCTTAGCTATTTATCGGACAATGAGCAGTTCTTC
>.|TRBJ2-2|.|TRBV21-1
CASSKHSGGIAGELFF
TGTGCCAGCAGCAAACATTCCGGAGGGATCGCCGGGGAGCTGTTTTTT
>.|TRBJ2-5|TRBD2|TRBV18
CASSPGPSGGETQYF
TGTGCCAGCTCACCCGGCCCTAGCGGGGGGGAGACCCAGTACTTC
>.|TRBJ2-5|.|TRBV2
CASSEEAGLGETQYF
TGTGCCAGCAGTGAAGAAGCGGGTCTGGGGGAGACCCAGTACTTC
>.|TRBJ1-2|.|TRBV5-4
CASSPGREWYGYTF
TGTGCCAGCAGCCCGGGGAGGGAGTGGTATGGCTACACCTTC
>.|TRBJ2-3|.|TRBV7-2
CASSLRGIDTQYF
TGTGCCAGCAGCTTAAGAGGGATCGATACGCAGTATTTT
>.|TRBJ2-7|TRBD1|TRBV27
CASSRPGGQSYEQYF
TGTGCCAGCAGTCGGCCAGGGGGCCAATCCTACGAGCAGTACTTC
>.|TRBJ1-2|.|TRBV6-6
CASNPRGRYGYTF
TGTGCCAGCAACCCGAGAGGGCGGTATGGCTACACCTTC
>.|TRBJ1-2|.|TRBV4-3
CASSQDLENLYGYTF
TGCGCCAGCAGCCAAGATCTAGAGAATCTCTATGGCTACACCTTC
>.|TRBJ1-5|TRBD1|TRBV19
CASSSRRQGRTQPQHF
TGTGCCAGTAGTTCGCGTCGACAGGGACGCACCCAGCCCCAGCATTTT
>.|TRBJ1-6|TRBD1|TRBV30
CAWSTRLGQGSSPLHF
TGTGCCTGGAGTACCCGGCTGGGACAGGGAAGTTCACCCCTCCACTTT
>.|TRBJ2-5|TRBD2|TRBV5-4
CASSLAGTNAVQYF
TGTGCCAGCAGCTTGGCCGGGACTAATGCGGTCCAGTACTTC
>.|TRBJ2-3|.|TRBV6-6
CASSYRGSHTSDTQYF
TGTGCCAGCAGTTACAGAGGGAGTCATACCTCAGATACGCAGTATTTT
>.|TRBJ1-4|TRBD1|TRBV5-5
CASSLGGTGLSEKLFF
TGTGCCAGCAGCTTGGGCGGGACAGGGCTGAGCGAAAAACTGTTTTTT
>.|TRBJ2-7|.|TRBV7-2
CASSLVVSPNGYEQYF
TGTGCCAGCAGCTTAGTGGTCTCCCCCAACGGCTACGAGCAGTACTTC
>.|TRBJ2-7|.|TRBV7-9
CASSGVLLHEQYF
TGTGCCAGCTCGGGGGTTTTACTGCACGAGCAGTACTTC
>few|TRBJ2-7|TRBD2|TRBV5-4
CASSLAGLTSYEQYF
TGTGCCAGCAGCTTGGCGGGACTAACCTCCTACGAGCAGTACTTC
>few|TRBJ1-2|TRBD1|TRBV7-8
CASSFLRTGIRGYTF
TGTGCCAGCAGCTTTCTGAGGACAGGGATACGAGGCTACACCTTC
>.|TRBJ2-5|TRBD2|TRBV2
CASSLTSQEETQYF
TGTGCCAGCAGTTTGACTAGCCAGGAAGAGACCCAGTACTTC
>.|TRBJ1-1|.|TRBV25-1
CASSGYKGWSEAFF
TGTGCCAGCAGTGGGTACAAGGGGTGGAGTGAAGCTTTCTTT
>.|TRBJ2-2|.|TRBV14
CASSQGGRILAGELFF
TGTGCCAGCAGCCAAGGGGGGAGGATACTTGCGGGGGAGCTGTTTTTT
>.|TRBJ2-3|TRBD2|TRBV11-2
CASSSAGVAGLRDTQYF
TGTGCCAGCAGCTCCGCCGGGGTAGCGGGGCTGAGGGATACGCAGTATTTT
>.|TRBJ2-1|TRBD1|TRBV5-4
CASRGGQGNYNEQFF
TGTGCCAGCAGGGGAGGACAGGGTAACTACAATGAGCAGTTCTTC
>.|TRBJ2-7|TRBD2|TRBV7-9
CASSLAVSGGSYEQYF
TGTGCCAGCAGCTTAGCGGTATCCGGGGGGAGCTACGAGCAGTACTTC
>.|TRBJ2-3|TRBD1|TRBV10-1
CASRFSDRVGSVTDTQYF
TGCGCCAGCAGGTTTTCGGACAGGGTGGGTTCGGTGACAGATACGCAGTATTTT
>few|TRBJ1-4|.|TRBV15
CATSRDGGRLVEKLFF
TGTGCCACCAGCAGAGATGGCGGGAGATTGGTTGAAAAACTGTTTTTT
>.|TRBJ1-4|TRBD1|TRBV30
CAWTPGQGEEKLFF
TGTGCCTGGACCCCGGGACAGGGAGAGGAAAAACTGTTTTTT
>few|TRBJ2-1|.|TRBV28
CASSLGTYEQFF
TGTGCCAGCAGTCTAGGGACATATGAGCAGTTCTTC
>.|TRBJ1-3|TRBD1|TRBV7-2
CASSLAYGQGVGNTIYF
TGTGCCAGCAGCTTGGCTTATGGACAGGGAGTGGGAAACACCATATATTTT
>.|TRBJ2-7|TRBD2|TRBV5-1
CASSSVAGGFEQYF
TGCGCCAGCAGCTCTGTAGCGGGAGGGTTCGAGCAGTACTTC
>.|TRBJ1-4|.|TRBV19
CASPKTQGTTNEKLFF
TGTGCCAGCCCAAAAACCCAGGGTACAACTAATGAAAAACTGTTTTTT
>.|TRBJ1-2|TRBD1|TRBV7-3
CASSSGQGGGYTF
TGTGCCAGCAGCTCGGGACAGGGAGGAGGCTACACCTTC
>once|TRBJ2-5|TRBD1|TRBV7-2
CASRHTGVQETQYF
TGTGCCAGCAGACACACAGGGGTCCAAGAGACCCAGTACTTC